This entry describes one T cell receptor beta chain. Within the sample, other DNA sequences also encode this same CDR3. Germline V gene lookup returns CDR1 SGDLS and CDR2 YYNGEE. This CDR3 region has 15 residues. The ends were cut back, 3 bases at V and 0 bases at J, with 9 bases in the middle. The cohort comprised adults aged 18 to 89 years residing in approximately 25 US areas. Recovery meant two consecutive negative NP/OP PCR tests, professional clearance, or resolved symptoms. The record originates from a study of blood T cell repertoires in COVID-19. In the study overall: Researchers got acute and convalescent COVID-19 samples from the United States, Italy and Spain.

In the source study's methods: Reference gene primer amplification gave estimated nucleated cell counts. Sequenced by immunoSEQ multiplex PCR; TCRdb stores in-frame clones only, minus some. D and trimming come from the DNA, and the V and J calls and clone size come from that table. The sample includes 250,000 to 300,000 clones, around nine tenths of them seen just once. The chain carries TRBV9 and TRBJ1-4, with D hard to call. The receptor was derived from a woman between 25 and 40 years old who had recovered from COVID-19. Sequenced input: PBMCs or T cells enriched from blood (not recorded which). The CDR3 DNA reads as TGTGCCAGCAGCGCTGGAGGCTCAACTAATGAAAAACTGTTTTTT. Translated, it gives CASSAGGSTNEKLFF.